This T cell receptor (beta chain) is drawn from a study of cytomegalovirus exposure and HLA in healthy donors. Study-level results: Rare TCR sequences dominated, though some public TCRs recurred in many donors.

Germline lookup yields CDR1 ENHRY and CDR2 SYGVKD. V was cut by 2 bases and J by 5 bases, with 10 bases left in between. The CDR3 totals 14 residues. PCR primers comprised 60 Vbeta and 13 Jbeta primers. Sequenced by immunoSEQ multiplex PCR; TCRdb stores in-frame clones only, minus some. The sample consists of roughly 110,000 clones, around 75% of them appearing once. Concerning this clone: Its antigen is still unknown.

The source of this sequence is a female donor in good health and CMV-seronegative. Sequencing was done on a sample of PBMCs. The rearrangement uses TRBV10-3 and TRBJ1-5; D call uncertain. The CDR3 DNA sequence: TGTGCCATCAGTGAGGAGGGTGGGGATCAGCCCCAGCATTTT. Translation: CAISEEGGDQPQHF.